This T cell receptor (beta chain) came from a study of blood T cell repertoires in COVID-19. Study summary: Samples representing acute and convalescent COVID-19 were sourced from the United States, Italy and Spain. PBMCs, B-cell-depleted T cells, or T cells were the source of the cDNA or gDNA that made up the material.

The junction had 8 bases not matched to a gene; V was cut back by 1 base and J by 5 bases. The germline CDR1 and CDR2 sequences are SGHNT and YENEEA. This CDR3 spans 17 amino acids. Authors' processing steps: Reference gene primer amplification gave estimated nucleated cell counts. The assay was immunoSEQ multiplex PCR, and TCRdb's table has in-frame clones only and misses some. Clone size and the V and J calls come from that table; the DNA yielded D and trimming. Of around 150,000 clones in the sample, roughly 90% were seen once. Enrolment of Seattle patients took place during active infection, and they were followed longitudinally.

The sequencing input was peripheral blood. The clonotype originates from a man younger than 40 with COVID-19, enrolled during active disease. The J gene is TRBJ2-2, the V gene TRBV11-3; 9 bases fit TRBD1. CDR3 protein: CASSLGWGQGLTGELFF. CDR3 bases: TGTGCCAGCAGCTTAGGGTGGGGACAGGGTCTAACCGGGGAGCTGTTTTTT.